This TCR beta chain is from a study of T cell responses to AZD1222 COVID-19 vaccine (TCRdb year 2021). Some background on the complete study: A total of around 240 trial participants underwent TCR sequencing, of whom 207 received two doses of AZD1222 and about 25 received two doses of the MenACWY control vaccine. Trial participants were enrolled by age into subgroups of 18-55, 56-69 and 70-plus years, and 148, 28 and 57 TCR-sequenced participants, respectively, were included in these subgroups.

Unmatched junction bases come to 3, with V trimmed by 0 bases and J by 5 bases. From the germline V gene (reference sequence), CDR1 is LNHNV and CDR2 is YYDKDF. Spanning cysteine to phenylalanine, the CDR3 consists of 14 amino acids. Only the CDR3 DNA is retained, 42 bases long and in frame from the first base. Points on this clone: Its specific antigen is unknown. Base quality data are lacking; no much larger clone is found one base away.

The research as a whole found: Spike-specific TCR breadth and depth rose significantly after two AZD1222 doses compared with day 0 and with MenACWY recipients. The whole spike protein was spanned by vaccine-associated CD4 TCRs, and dominant responses were seen in regions 160-218 and 743-854. Conclusions about previously exposed vaccinees are limited because only six or seven AZD1222 recipients were SARS-CoV-2 seropositive at baseline. Nearly half of unique spike-specific TCRs reportedly recognized epitopes outside regions mutated in the B.1.351 and B.1.1.7 variants. Participants were mostly white British and included more females than males, and it was suggested by the authors that clonal diversity may have been underestimated. Because no samples from the day 14 peak response were available, repertoires could be characterized only after the peak T cell response. In the small 56-69-year group, the increase in depth fell short of significance, most likely because of low power.

The sample's time point label, decoded: baseline before first vaccination. This specimen's treatment or condition label, per the study, means: meningococcal conjugate vaccine given as trial control. The vaccinee samples were drawn from two UK trials, COV001 and COV002, one of which was a single-blind randomized controlled phase 2/3 trial testing AZD1222 (ChAdOx1 nCoV-19) in healthy adults. Trial participant PBMC samples were collected at day 0 and day 28 after the second dose for TCRbeta chain sequencing. The CDR3 regions of human TCRbeta chains were subjected to immunosequencing. Under the source paper's analysis protocol: TCRs in the repertoires were matched against a reference library of SARS-CoV-2-specific TCRs that had been generated with the MIRA antigen-specificity platform. Breadth meant the fraction of unique TCRs that were SARS-CoV-2-associated, whereas depth meant the fraction of total T cells that were SARS-CoV-2-associated. Using the MIRA data, each spike-specific TCR was mapped to the spike region that the TCR reacts to and placed in a CD4 or CD8 class. Log10-transformed breadth and depth values were compared by one-way ANOVA with Sidak's multiple comparisons tests. TCRdb mirrors the immuneACCESS table, restricted to in-frame sequences. Some clones are absent from its copies; in checked studies, under half trace to an unresolved V gene, and the reason for the others is unknown. The V and J calls and clone size were taken over from that table, and D and trimming were inferred from the DNA. The sample has approximately 100,000 clones on record, roughly 87% of them singletons. The top ten hold about 13% of the sample.

The receptor was derived from an adult in good health. Specimen: peripheral blood, collected on day 0 of MenACWY control vaccination. Recombination joined TRBV15 with TRBJ2-7; 8 middle bases align to TRBD1. The DNA is TGTGCCACCAGCAGAGAGTCAGGGGGCGACGAGCAGTACTTC. It encodes CATSRESGGDEQYF.